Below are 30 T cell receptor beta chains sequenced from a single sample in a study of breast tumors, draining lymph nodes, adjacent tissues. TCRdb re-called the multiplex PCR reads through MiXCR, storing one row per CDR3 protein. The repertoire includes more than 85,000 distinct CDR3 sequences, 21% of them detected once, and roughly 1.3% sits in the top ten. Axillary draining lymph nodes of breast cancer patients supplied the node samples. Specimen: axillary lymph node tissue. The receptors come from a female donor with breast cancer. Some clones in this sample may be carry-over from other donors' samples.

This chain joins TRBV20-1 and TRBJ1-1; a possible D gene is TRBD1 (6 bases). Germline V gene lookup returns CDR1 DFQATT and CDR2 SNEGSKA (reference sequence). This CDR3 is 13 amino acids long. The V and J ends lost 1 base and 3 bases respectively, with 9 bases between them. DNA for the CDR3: TGCAGTGCTAGAGGTCACAGGGACACTGAAGCTTTCTTT. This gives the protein CSARGHRDTEAFF.

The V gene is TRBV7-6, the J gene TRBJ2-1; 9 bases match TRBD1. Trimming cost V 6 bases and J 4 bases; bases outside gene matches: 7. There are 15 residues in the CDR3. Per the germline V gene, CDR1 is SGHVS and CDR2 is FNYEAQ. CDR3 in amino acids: CASSTGTGKYNEQFF. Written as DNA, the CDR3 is TGTGCCAGCAGTACCGGGACAGGGAAGTACAATGAGCAGTTCTTC.

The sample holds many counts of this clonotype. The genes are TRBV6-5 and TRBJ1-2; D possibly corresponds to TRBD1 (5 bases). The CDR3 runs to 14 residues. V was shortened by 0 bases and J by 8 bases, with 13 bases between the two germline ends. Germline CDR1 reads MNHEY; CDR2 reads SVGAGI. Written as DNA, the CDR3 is TGTGCCAGCAGTTACTCGATGACAGTCGGGGGCTACACCTTC. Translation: CASSYSMTVGGYTF.

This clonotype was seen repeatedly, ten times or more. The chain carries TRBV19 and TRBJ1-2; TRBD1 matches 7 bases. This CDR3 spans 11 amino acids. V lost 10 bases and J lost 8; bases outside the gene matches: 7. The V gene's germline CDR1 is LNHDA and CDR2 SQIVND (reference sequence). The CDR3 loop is CAIRQGYGYTF. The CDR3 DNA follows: TGTGCCATAAGACAGGGTTACGGCTACACCTTC.

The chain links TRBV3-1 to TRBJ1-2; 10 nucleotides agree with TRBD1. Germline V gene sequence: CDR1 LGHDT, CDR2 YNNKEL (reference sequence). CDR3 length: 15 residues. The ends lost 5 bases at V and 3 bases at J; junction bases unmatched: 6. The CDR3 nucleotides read TGTGCCAGCAGCGCCGGGGGACAGGGGTACTATGGCTACACCTTC. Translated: CASSAGGQGYYGYTF. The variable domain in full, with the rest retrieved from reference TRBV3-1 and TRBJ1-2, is DTAVSQTPKYLVTQMGNDKSIKCEQNLGHDTMYWYKQDSKKFLKIMFSYNNKELIINETVPNRFSPKSPDKAHLNLHINSLELGDSAVYFCASSAGGQGYYGYTFGSGTRLTVV.

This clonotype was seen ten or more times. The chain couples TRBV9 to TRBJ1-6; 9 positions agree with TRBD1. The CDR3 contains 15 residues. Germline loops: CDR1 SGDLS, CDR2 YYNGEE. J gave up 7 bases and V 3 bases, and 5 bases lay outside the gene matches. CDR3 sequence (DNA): TGTGCCAGCAGCGCCACGGGACAGGGAAATTCACCCCTCCACTTT. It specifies CASSATGQGNSPLHF.

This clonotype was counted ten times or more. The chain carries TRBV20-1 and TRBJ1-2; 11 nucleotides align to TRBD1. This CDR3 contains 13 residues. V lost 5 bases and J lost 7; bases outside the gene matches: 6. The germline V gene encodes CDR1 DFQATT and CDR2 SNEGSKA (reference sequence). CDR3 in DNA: TGCAGTGCTCAGGGACAGGGGGTAATTGGCTACACCTTC. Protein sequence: CSAQGQGVIGYTF.

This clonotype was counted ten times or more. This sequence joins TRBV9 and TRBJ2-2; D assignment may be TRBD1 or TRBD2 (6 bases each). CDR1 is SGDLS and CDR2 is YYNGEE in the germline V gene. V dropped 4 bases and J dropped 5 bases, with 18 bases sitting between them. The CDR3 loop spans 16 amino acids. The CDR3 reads CASSPHSGEVTGELFF. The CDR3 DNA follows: TGTGCCAGCAGCCCCCACTCAGGGGAGGTGACCGGGGAGCTGTTTTTT. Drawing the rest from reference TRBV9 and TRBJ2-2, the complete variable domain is DSGVTQTPKHLITATGQRVTLRCSPRSGDLSVYWYQQSLDQGLQFLIQYYNGEERAKGNILERFSAQQFPDLHSELNLSSLELGDSALYFCASSPHSGEVTGELFFGEGSRLTVL.

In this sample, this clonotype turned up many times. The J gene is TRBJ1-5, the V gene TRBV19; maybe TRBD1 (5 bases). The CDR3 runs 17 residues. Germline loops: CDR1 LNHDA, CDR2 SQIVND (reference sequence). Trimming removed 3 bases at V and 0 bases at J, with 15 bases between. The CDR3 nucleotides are TGTGCCAGTAGTATCCGACAGCAAGTCTATAGCAATCAGCCCCAGCATTTT. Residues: CASSIRQQVYSNQPQHF.

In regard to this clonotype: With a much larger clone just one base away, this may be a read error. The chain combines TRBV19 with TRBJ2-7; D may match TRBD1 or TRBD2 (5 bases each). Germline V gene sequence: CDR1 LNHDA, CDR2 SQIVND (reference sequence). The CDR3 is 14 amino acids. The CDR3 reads CASSTRDASYEQHF. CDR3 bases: TGTGCCAGTAGTACCAGGGACGCATCCTACGAGCAGCACTTC. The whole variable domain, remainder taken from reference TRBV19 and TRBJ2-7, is DGGITQSPKYLFRKEGQNVTLSCEQNLNHDAMYWYRQDPGQGLRLIYYSQIVNDFQKGDIAEGYSVSREKKESFPLTVTSAQKNPTAFYLCASSTRDASYEQHFGPGTRLTVT.

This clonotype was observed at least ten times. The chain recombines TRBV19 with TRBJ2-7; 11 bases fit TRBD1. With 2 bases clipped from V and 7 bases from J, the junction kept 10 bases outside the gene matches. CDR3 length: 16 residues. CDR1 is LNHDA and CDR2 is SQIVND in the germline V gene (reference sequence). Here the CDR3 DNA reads TGTGCCAGTAGTATACTCCCCGGACAGGGGGCGCCTGAGCAGTACTTC. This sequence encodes CASSILPGQGAPEQYF. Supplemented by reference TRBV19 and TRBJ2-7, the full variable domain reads DGGITQSPKYLFRKEGQNVTLSCEQNLNHDAMYWYRQDPGQGLRLIYYSQIVNDFQKGDIAEGYSVSREKKESFPLTVTSAQKNPTAFYLCASSILPGQGAPEQYFGPGTRLTVT.

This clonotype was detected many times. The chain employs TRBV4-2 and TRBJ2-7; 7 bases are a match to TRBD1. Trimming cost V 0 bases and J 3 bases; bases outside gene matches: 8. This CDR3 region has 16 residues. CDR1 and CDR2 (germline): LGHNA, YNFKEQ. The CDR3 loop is CASSQDSTGVVYEQYF. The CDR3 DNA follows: TGTGCCAGCAGCCAAGATTCAACAGGGGTCGTCTACGAGCAGTACTTC.

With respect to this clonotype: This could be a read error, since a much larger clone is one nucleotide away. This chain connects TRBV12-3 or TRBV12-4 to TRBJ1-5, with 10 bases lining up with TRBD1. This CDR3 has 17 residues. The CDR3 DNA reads TGTGCCAGCGGAAAAATGGACAGGGGGATTTTCAATCGGCCCCAGCATTTT. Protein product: CASGKMDRGIFNRPQHF.

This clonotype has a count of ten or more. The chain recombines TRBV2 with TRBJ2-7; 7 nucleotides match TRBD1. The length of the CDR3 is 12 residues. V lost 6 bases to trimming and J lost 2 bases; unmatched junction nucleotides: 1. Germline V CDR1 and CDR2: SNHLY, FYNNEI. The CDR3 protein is CASRGTAYEQYF. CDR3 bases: TGTGCCAGCAGAGGGACAGCCTACGAGCAGTACTTC.

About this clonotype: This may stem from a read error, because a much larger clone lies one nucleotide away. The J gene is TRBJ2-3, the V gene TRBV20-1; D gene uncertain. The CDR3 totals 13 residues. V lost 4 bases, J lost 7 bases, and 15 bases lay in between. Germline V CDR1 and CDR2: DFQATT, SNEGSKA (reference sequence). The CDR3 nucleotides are TGCAGTGCTACCGACCCCACTGTCTATACGCAGTATTTT. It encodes CSATDPTVYTQYF.

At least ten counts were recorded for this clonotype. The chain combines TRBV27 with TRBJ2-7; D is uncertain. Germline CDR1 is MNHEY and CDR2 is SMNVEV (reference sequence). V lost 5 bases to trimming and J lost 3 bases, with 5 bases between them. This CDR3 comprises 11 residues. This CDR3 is CASSDHYEQYF. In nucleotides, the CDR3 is TGTGCCAGCAGTGACCACTACGAGCAGTACTTC.

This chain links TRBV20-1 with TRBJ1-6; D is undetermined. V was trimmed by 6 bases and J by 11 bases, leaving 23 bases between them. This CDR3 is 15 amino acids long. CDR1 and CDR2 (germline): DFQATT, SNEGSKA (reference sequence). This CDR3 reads CSARGRQAINPPLHF. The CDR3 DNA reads TGCAGTGCCCGAGGGCGACAAGCAATAAATCCACCCCTCCACTTT.

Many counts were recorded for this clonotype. The CDR3 nucleotides are TGCGCCAGCAGCTCTGGCGCGCAGGGGGCGCGAGAGACCCAGTACTTC. Translated: CASSSGAQGARETQYF. This chain links TRBV5-1 with TRBJ2-5; the match to TRBD1 covers 8 bases. CDR3 length equals 16 residues. Trimming removed 3 bases from V and 4 bases from J; junction bases left unmatched: 11. Germline loops: CDR1 SGHRS, CDR2 YFSETQ.

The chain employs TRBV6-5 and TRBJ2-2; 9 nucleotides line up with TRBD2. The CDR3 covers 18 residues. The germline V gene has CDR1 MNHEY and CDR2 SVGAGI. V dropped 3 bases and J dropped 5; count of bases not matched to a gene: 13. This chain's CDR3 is CASSYTGVAGGGTGELFF. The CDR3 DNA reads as TGTGCCAGCAGTTATACAGGGGTGGCGGGAGGGGGAACCGGGGAGCTGTTTTTT.

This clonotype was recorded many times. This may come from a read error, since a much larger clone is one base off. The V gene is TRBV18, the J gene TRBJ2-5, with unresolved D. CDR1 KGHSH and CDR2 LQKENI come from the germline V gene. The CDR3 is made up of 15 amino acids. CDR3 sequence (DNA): TGTGCCAGCTCACCGGGGAACACCCTGAGAGAGACCCAGTCCTTC. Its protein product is CASSPGNTLRETQSF.

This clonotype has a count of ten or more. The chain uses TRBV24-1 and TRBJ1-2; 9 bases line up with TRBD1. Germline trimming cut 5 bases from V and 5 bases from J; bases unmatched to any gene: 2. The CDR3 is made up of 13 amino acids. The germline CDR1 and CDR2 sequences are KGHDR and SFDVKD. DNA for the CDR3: TGTGCCACCAGTGTTGGACAGGGGTATGGCTACACCTTC. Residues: CATSVGQGYGYTF.

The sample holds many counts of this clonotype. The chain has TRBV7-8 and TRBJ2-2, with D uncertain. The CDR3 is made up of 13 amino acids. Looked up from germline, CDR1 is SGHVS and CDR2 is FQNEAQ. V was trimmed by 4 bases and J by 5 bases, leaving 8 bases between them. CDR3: CASSSEGTGELFF. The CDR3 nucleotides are TGTGCCAGCAGCTCTGAAGGGACCGGGGAGCTGTTTTTT.

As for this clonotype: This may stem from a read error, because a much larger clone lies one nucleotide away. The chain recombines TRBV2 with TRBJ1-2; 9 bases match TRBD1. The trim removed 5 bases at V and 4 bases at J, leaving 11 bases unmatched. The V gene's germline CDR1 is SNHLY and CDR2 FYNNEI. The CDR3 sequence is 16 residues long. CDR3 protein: CASSPVRTGGLYGYTF. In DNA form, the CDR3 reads TGTGCCAGCAGTCCCGTCCGTACAGGGGGCCTCTATGGCTACACCTTC. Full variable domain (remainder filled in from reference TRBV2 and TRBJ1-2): EPEVTQTPSHQVTQMGQEVILRCVPISNHLYFYWYRQILGQKVEFLVSFYNNEISEKSEIFDDQFSVERPDGSNFTLKIRSTKLEDSAMYFCASSPVRTGGLYGYTFGSGTRLTVV.

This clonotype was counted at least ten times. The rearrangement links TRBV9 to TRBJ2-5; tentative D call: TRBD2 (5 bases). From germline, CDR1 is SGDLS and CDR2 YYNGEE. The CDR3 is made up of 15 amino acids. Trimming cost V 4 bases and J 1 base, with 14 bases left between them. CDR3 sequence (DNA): TGTGCCAGCAGCTTGTCAACCGGGATCCAAGAGACCCAGTACTTC. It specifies CASSLSTGIQETQYF.

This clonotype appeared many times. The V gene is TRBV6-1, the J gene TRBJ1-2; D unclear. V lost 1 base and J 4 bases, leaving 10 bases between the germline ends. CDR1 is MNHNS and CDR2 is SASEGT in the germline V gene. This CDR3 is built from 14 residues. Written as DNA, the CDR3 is TGTGCCAGCAGTGAAGTGGCCGAACTCTATGGCTACACCTTC. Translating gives CASSEVAELYGYTF.

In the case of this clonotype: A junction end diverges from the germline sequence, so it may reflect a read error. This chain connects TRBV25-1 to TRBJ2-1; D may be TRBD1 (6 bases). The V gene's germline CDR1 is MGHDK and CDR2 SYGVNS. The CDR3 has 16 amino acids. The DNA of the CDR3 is TGTGCCGGCAGTGAAATTACAGGGCGAACCTACGATGAGCAGTTCTTC. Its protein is CAGSEITGRTYDEQFF.

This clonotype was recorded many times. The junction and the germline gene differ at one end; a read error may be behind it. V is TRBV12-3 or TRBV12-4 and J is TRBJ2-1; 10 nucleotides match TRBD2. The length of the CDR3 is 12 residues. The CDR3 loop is CASSFSGGAELF. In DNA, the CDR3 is TGTGCCAGCAGTTTCAGCGGGGGGGCGGAACTCTTC.

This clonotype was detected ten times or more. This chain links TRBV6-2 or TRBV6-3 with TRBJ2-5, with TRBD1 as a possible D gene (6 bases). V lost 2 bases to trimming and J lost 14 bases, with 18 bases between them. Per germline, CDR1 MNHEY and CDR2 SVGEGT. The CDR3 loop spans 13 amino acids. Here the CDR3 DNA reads TGTGCCAGCAGTTACGGGGACATGTTCAAGATCTACTTC. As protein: CASSYGDMFKIYF.

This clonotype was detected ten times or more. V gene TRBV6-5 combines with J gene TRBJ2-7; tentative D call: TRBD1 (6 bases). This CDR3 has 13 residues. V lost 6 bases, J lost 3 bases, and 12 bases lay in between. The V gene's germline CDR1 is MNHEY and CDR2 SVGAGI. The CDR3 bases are TGTGCCAGCAGCCTCCGGGACAACTACGAGCAGTACTTC. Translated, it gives CASSLRDNYEQYF.

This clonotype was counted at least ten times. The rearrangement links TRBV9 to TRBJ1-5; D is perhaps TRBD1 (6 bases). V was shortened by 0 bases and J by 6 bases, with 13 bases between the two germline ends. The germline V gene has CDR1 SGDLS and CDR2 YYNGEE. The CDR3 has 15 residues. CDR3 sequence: CASSVGGQGTQPQHF. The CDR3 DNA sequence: TGTGCCAGCAGCGTAGGGGGGCAGGGCACTCAGCCCCAGCATTTT.